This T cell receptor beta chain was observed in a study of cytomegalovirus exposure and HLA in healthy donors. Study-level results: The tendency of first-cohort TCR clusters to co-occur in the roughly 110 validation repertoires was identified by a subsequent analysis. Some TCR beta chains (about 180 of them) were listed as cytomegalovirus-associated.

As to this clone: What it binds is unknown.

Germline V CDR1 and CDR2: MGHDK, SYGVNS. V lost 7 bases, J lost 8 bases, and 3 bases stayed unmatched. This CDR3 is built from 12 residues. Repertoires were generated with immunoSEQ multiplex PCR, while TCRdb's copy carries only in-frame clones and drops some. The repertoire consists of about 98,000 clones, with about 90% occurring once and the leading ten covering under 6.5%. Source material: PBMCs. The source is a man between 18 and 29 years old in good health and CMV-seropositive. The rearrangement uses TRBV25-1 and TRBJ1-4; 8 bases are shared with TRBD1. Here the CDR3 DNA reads TGTGCCAGCAACCAGGGGGCGGAAAAACTGTTTTTT. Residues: CASNQGAEKLFF.